The 32 T cell receptor beta chains below come from one sample, sequenced in a study of blood T cell repertoires in COVID-19. The table came from immunoSEQ multiplex PCR; TCRdb's copy has only in-frame clones and leaves some out. The sample includes some 260,000 clones, roughly 88% of them seen just once. The specimen sequenced was peripheral blood. The receptors were gathered from a woman aged 25 to 45 with acute or convalescent COVID-19.

The chain carries TRBV12-5 and TRBJ2-3, with D possibly being TRBD2 (5 bases). The CDR3 has 14 amino acids. The germline CDR1 and CDR2 sequences are LGHNT and FRNRAP. V gave up 3 bases and J gave up 1 base, with 8 bases separating them. Here the CDR3 reads CASGFSGGTDTQYF. The CDR3 bases are TGTGCTAGTGGTTTCTCCGGGGGCACAGATACGCAGTATTTT. The variable domain in full, completed from reference TRBV12-5 and TRBJ2-3, reads DARVTQTPRHKVTEMGQEVTMRCQPILGHNTVFWYRQTMMQGLELLAYFRNRAPLDDSGMPKDRFSAEMPDATLATLKIQPSEPRDSAVYFCASGFSGGTDTQYFGPGTRLTVL.

This clone was recorded a few times. This rearrangement joins TRBV2 to TRBJ1-1; D is unresolved. Per the germline V gene, CDR1 is SNHLY and CDR2 is FYNNEI. The CDR3 has 11 residues. V lost 7 bases and J lost 4, with 7 bases in between. CDR3 protein: CASIASTEAFF. The CDR3, as DNA: TGTGCCAGCATCGCGAGCACTGAAGCTTTCTTT.

The J gene is TRBJ2-3, the V gene TRBV18; possible D gene TRBD2, 5 bases. Germline assignment: CDR1 KGHSH and CDR2 LQKENI. The CDR3 runs to 15 residues. V lost 2 bases, J lost 4 bases, and 13 bases lay in between. In nucleotides, the CDR3 is TGTGCCAGCTCACCATTGGCTAGCTTTTCAGATACGCAGTATTTT. This encodes CASSPLASFSDTQYF.

The count of this clone is one. The chain joins TRBV4-3 to TRBJ2-2; TRBD2 matches 8 bases. This CDR3 comprises 20 residues. Trimming at V came to 0 bases and at J to 0 bases, leaving 12 bases not matched to a gene. Germline V gives CDR1 LGHNA, CDR2 YSLEER. The CDR3 loop is CASSQDPSPPGLANTGELFF. CDR3 DNA sequence: TGCGCCAGCAGCCAAGATCCATCACCTCCGGGACTAGCGAACACCGGGGAGCTGTTTTTT.

The chain employs TRBV19 and TRBJ2-1; TRBD2 matches at 10 bases. CDR1 and CDR2 (germline): LNHDA, SQIVND (reference sequence). This CDR3 is 16 amino acids long. The V segment lost 4 bases and the J segment 5 bases; nucleotides outside the gene matches: 8. The CDR3 nucleotides read TGTGCCAGTAGTAATCTAGCGGGAGCGGAGGACAATGAGCAGTTCTTC. Encoded protein: CASSNLAGAEDNEQFF.

The rearrangement uses TRBV19 and TRBJ1-1; D is perhaps TRBD1 (6 bases). The V end lost 8 bases, the J end lost 1 base, and 14 bases lay between the germline ends. The CDR3 has 14 amino acids. The germline CDR1 and CDR2 sequences are LNHDA and SQIVND (reference sequence). The CDR3: CASSEQGTNTEAFF. The CDR3, as DNA: TGTGCCAGTTCCGAGCAGGGGACGAACACTGAAGCTTTCTTT.

The chain carries TRBV19 and TRBJ1-4; D is ambiguous. Trimming pared 5 bases from V and 10 bases from J, leaving 8 bases between. Germline V gene lookup returns CDR1 LNHDA and CDR2 SQIVND (reference sequence). The CDR3 loop spans 11 amino acids. As DNA, the CDR3 is TGTGCCAGTAGTGCGGCGGGAAAACTGTTTTTT. It is translated as CASSAAGKLFF.

This clone showed up just a few times. The chain links TRBV5-1 to TRBJ1-1, with D possibly matching TRBD1 (5 bases). CDR3 length: 15 residues. V was cut by 0 bases and J by 2 bases, with 11 bases left in between. Germline assignment: CDR1 SGHRS and CDR2 YFSETQ. The CDR3 sequence is CASSLEGPHNTEAFF. The CDR3 DNA reads TGCGCCAGCAGCTTGGAGGGGCCCCATAACACTGAAGCTTTCTTT.

The J gene is TRBJ2-7, the V gene TRBV2; 7 nucleotides agree with TRBD2. V dropped 1 base and J dropped 3; count of bases not matched to a gene: 3. Germline assignment: CDR1 SNHLY and CDR2 FYNNEI. The CDR3 has 14 amino acids. CDR3 nucleotides: TGTGCCAGCAGTGAAGGCGGGAGAATCTACGAGCAGTACTTC. Its translation: CASSEGGRIYEQYF.

The J gene is TRBJ2-7, the V gene TRBV18; 7 bases line up with TRBD1. The trim removed 5 bases at V and 3 bases at J, leaving 10 bases unmatched. Per the germline V gene, CDR1 is KGHSH and CDR2 is LQKENI. CDR3 size: 15 residues. CDR3 residues: CASSSNTRTGYEQYF. In DNA, the CDR3 is TGTGCCAGCTCATCGAACACCCGGACAGGCTACGAGCAGTACTTC.

The chain employs TRBV27 and TRBJ1-5, with 8 positions matching TRBD1. Germline CDR1 reads MNHEY; CDR2 reads SMNVEV (reference sequence). The ends lost 6 bases at V and 7 bases at J; junction bases unmatched: 11. This CDR3 has 15 amino acids. The CDR3 nucleotides are TGTGCCAGCAGCTCTGGACAGGGCATAGGACAGCCCCAGCATTTT. Translation gives CASSSGQGIGQPQHF.

The genes are TRBV6-2 or TRBV6-3 and TRBJ1-5; TRBD1 matches at 12 bases. The CDR3 covers 19 residues. V was clipped by 6 bases and J by 2 bases; unmatched bases: 14. The V gene's germline CDR1 is MNHEY and CDR2 SVGEGT. CDR3 DNA: TGTGCCAGCAGCCGCGAGGCGGGACAGGGGGCTTTCGGCAATCAGCCCCAGCATTTT. This gives the protein CASSREAGQGAFGNQPQHF.

The rearrangement links TRBV29-1 to TRBJ2-3; D is possibly TRBD1 (5 bases). CDR1 and CDR2 from the germline V gene are SQVTM and ANQGSEA. The ends were cut back, 4 bases at V and 2 bases at J, with 10 bases in the middle. The CDR3 sequence is 13 residues long. The CDR3 nucleotides read TGCAGCGTTGTAACAGGAAACACAGATACGCAGTATTTT. It translates to CSVVTGNTDTQYF.

V is TRBV27 and J is TRBJ2-7; 12 bases are a match to TRBD2. V dropped 6 bases and J dropped 3; count of bases not matched to a gene: 3. Germline V gene sequence: CDR1 MNHEY, CDR2 SMNVEV (reference sequence). There are 14 residues in the CDR3. This CDR3 reads CASRRLAGVYEQYF. The CDR3 DNA reads TGTGCCAGCAGGCGACTAGCGGGGGTCTACGAGCAGTACTTC.

This chain uses TRBV2 with TRBJ1-3, with TRBD1 as a possible D gene (6 bases). The ends were cut back, 5 bases at V and 2 bases at J, with 25 bases in the middle. Germline lookup yields CDR1 SNHLY and CDR2 FYNNEI. This CDR3 has 19 amino acids. CDR3 region: CASSPDWLGGHLTGNTIYF. DNA of the CDR3: TGTGCCAGCAGTCCAGATTGGTTGGGGGGGCATCTAACTGGAAACACCATATATTTT.

J is TRBJ2-1 and V is TRBV3-1 (or the pseudogene TRBV3-2); D possibly corresponds to TRBD1 (6 bases). The V gene lost 0 bases and the J gene lost 6 bases, with 15 bases spanning the gap. The CDR3 is 16 amino acids. From germline, CDR1 is LGHDT and CDR2 YNNKEL (reference sequence). The CDR3 DNA reads as TGTGCCAGCAGCCAAGATAACCAGGGGTGGGTCAATGAGCAGTTCTTC. This translates into CASSQDNQGWVNEQFF.

This chain joins TRBV11-2 and TRBJ1-2, with 9 bases lining up with TRBD1. There are 13 residues in the CDR3. Trimming took 4 bases from V and 7 from J; bases not matched to a gene: 4. The germline V gene has CDR1 SGHAT and CDR2 FQNNGV. CDR3 in amino acids: CASSSQGAGGYTF. The CDR3, as DNA: TGTGCCAGCAGCTCACAGGGGGCGGGTGGCTACACCTTC.

The chain combines TRBV3-1 (or the pseudogene TRBV3-2) with TRBJ1-5; no firm D call. CDR3 size: 10 residues. V lost 4 bases and J lost 10, with 5 bases in between. CDR1 is LGHDT and CDR2 is YNNKEL in the germline V gene (reference sequence). The CDR3 DNA follows: TGTGCCAGCAGCCGCGGACCCCAGCATTTT. Translating it yields CASSRGPQHF.

The J gene is TRBJ2-7, the V gene TRBV29-1, with 8 positions matching TRBD1. V trimming: 4 bases; J trimming: 4 bases; junction bases outside the gene matches: 9. This CDR3 has 14 amino acids. Germline V lookup: CDR1 SQVTM, CDR2 ANQGSEA. The CDR3 region is CSVAWTGTHYEQYF. The CDR3 DNA sequence: TGCAGCGTTGCTTGGACAGGGACTCATTACGAGCAGTACTTC.

This chain joins TRBV12-5 and TRBJ2-7; 8 nucleotides agree with TRBD1. Germline V CDR1 and CDR2: LGHNT, FRNRAP. V gave up 7 bases and J gave up 2 bases; unmatched junction bases: 4. This CDR3 region has 13 residues. The CDR3 spells CASAGTGPYEQYF. The CDR3 DNA follows: TGTGCTAGTGCTGGGACAGGCCCCTACGAGCAGTACTTC.

The chain combines TRBV7-7 with TRBJ2-1; 11 bases map to TRBD2. The length of the CDR3 is 16 residues. Unmatched junction bases numbered 8, after V lost 5 bases and J lost 5 bases. Germline V CDR1 and CDR2: SSHAT, FNYEAQ (reference sequence). CDR3 region: CASSPTTSGNNNEQFF. CDR3 in DNA: TGTGCCAGCAGCCCGACGACTAGCGGGAATAACAATGAGCAGTTCTTC.

This chain joins TRBV4-3 and TRBJ2-4; D possibly corresponds to TRBD1 (8 bases). The germline V and J ends were trimmed by 1 base and 7 bases, with 20 bases remaining between them. Germline V gives CDR1 LGHNA, CDR2 YSLEER. The CDR3 is 17 amino acids. In nucleotides, the CDR3 is TGCGCCAGCAGCCAAGGGACAGGGTTGGGAGGGGGGAACATTCAGTACTTC. This codes for CASSQGTGLGGGNIQYF.

The chain carries TRBV5-1 and TRBJ1-1; weak D call: TRBD1 (6 bases). V was pared by 4 bases and J by 5 bases, with 21 bases between. In germline, CDR1 is SGHRS, CDR2 YFSETQ. The CDR3 loop spans 16 amino acids. The CDR3 nucleotides are TGCGCCAGCAGCCAAAACGCCCCAGGGGCTGGAACTGAAGCTTTCTTT. This encodes CASSQNAPGAGTEAFF.

With regard to this clone: The sample has other DNA sequences that encode this CDR3 too. This sequence joins TRBV12-3 or TRBV12-4 and TRBJ2-7; no firm D call. Trimming cost V 3 bases and J 4 bases, with 7 bases left between them. The CDR3 runs 12 residues. The CDR3 DNA is TGTGCCAGCAGTTTCCTTCGTTACGAGCAGTACTTC. Its protein product is CASSFLRYEQYF.

This chain links TRBV7-8 with TRBJ2-6; D unresolved. V shed 6 bases and J shed 2 bases, with 8 bases lying between them. Germline V gene data show CDR1 as SGHVS and CDR2 as FQNEAQ. The CDR3 is made up of 14 amino acids. This chain's CDR3 is CASRATAGANVLTF. The CDR3 DNA follows: TGTGCCAGCAGGGCAACCGCTGGGGCCAACGTCCTGACTTTC.

The chain carries TRBV25-1 and TRBJ2-7; the match to TRBD1 covers 7 bases. J lost 7 bases, V lost 6 bases, and 9 bases had no gene match. Germline V lookup: CDR1 MGHDK, CDR2 SYGVNS. The CDR3 extends over 13 amino acids. CDR3 DNA sequence: TGTGCCAGCAGGCCCGGACAGGCTCGGGAGCAGTACTTC. This codes for CASRPGQAREQYF.

The chain employs TRBV11-2 and TRBJ2-7, with a tentative D call TRBD1 (6 bases). Germline values: CDR1 SGHAT, CDR2 FQNNGV. The CDR3 is 16 residues long. V was trimmed by 6 bases and J by 0 bases, leaving 18 bases between them. The CDR3 DNA reads TGTGCCAGCAGAAAGTGGTCCCGGACAGACTCCTACGAGCAGTACTTC. The encoded protein is CASRKWSRTDSYEQYF.

This chain's CDR3 is CASSVARVRLNEQFF. The CDR3 DNA sequence: TGTGCCAGCAGCGTAGCGAGGGTTAGACTCAATGAGCAGTTCTTC. The rearrangement links TRBV9 to TRBJ2-1, with a weak D call TRBD2 (5 bases). This CDR3 has 15 amino acids. V was clipped by 0 bases and J by 6 bases, with 13 bases between them. Germline CDR1 and CDR2: SGDLS and YYNGEE.

The chain joins TRBV6-5 to TRBJ2-1; D is ambiguous. The V gene's germline CDR1 is MNHEY and CDR2 SVGAGI. Deletions cut 1 base from V and 6 bases from J, with 10 bases between. This CDR3 is built from 14 residues. The CDR3 loop reads CASSYLAFSNEQFF. CDR3 nucleotides: TGTGCCAGCAGTTACTTAGCCTTCTCCAATGAGCAGTTCTTC.

V gene TRBV25-1 combines with J gene TRBJ2-2, with TRBD1 matching 9 bases. V lost 3 bases to trimming and J lost 1 base; unmatched junction nucleotides: 3. The CDR3 is 16 amino acids. The germline gives CDR1 MGHDK, CDR2 SYGVNS. CDR3 sequence: CASSDAGQGNTGELFF. The CDR3 DNA sequence: TGTGCCAGCAGTGATGCGGGACAGGGGAACACCGGGGAGCTGTTTTTT.

V gene TRBV5-4 combines with J gene TRBJ1-1; D unclear. Germline V gene sequence: CDR1 SGHNT, CDR2 YYREEE (reference sequence). V was pared by 4 bases and J by 0 bases, with 10 bases between. The CDR3 is 14 amino acids. CDR3 bases: TGTGCCAGCAGCCCTGAGGTAATGAACACTGAAGCTTTCTTT. Protein sequence: CASSPEVMNTEAFF.

The chain uses TRBV3-1 (or the pseudogene TRBV3-2) and TRBJ2-5; 7 bases are shared with TRBD1. This CDR3 has 12 residues. Looked up from germline, CDR1 is LGHDT and CDR2 is YNNKEL (reference sequence). V shed 9 bases and J 2 bases; nucleotides not matched to a gene: 3. The CDR3 DNA reads as TGTGCCAGTCCGGGACAGCAAGAGACCCAGTACTTC. It encodes CASPGQQETQYF.